This T cell receptor beta chain was recorded in a study of blood T cell repertoires in COVID-19. The wider study: Both acute and convalescent COVID-19 samples were obtained from the United States, Italy and Spain. T cells, B-cell-depleted T cells, or PBMCs provided the cDNA or gDNA that served as material.

This clone has just one count. The CDR3 spans 13 residues. The germline gives CDR1 LNHDA, CDR2 SQIVND (reference sequence). The V end was cut by 5 bases, the J end by 5 bases, with 12 bases between. Produced via immunoSEQ multiplex PCR; TCRdb's table is partial and in-frame only. This sample has about 100,000 clones; roughly 84% occur once, and the top ten carry around 13%. The chain recombines TRBV19 with TRBJ1-1; no reliable D call. The receptor was isolated from a human donor in a cohort sampled during active COVID-19. Sequenced: peripheral blood. CDR3 residues: CASSLSRLTEAFF. CDR3 sequence (DNA): TGTGCCAGTAGTTTGTCGAGGCTAACTGAAGCTTTCTTT.